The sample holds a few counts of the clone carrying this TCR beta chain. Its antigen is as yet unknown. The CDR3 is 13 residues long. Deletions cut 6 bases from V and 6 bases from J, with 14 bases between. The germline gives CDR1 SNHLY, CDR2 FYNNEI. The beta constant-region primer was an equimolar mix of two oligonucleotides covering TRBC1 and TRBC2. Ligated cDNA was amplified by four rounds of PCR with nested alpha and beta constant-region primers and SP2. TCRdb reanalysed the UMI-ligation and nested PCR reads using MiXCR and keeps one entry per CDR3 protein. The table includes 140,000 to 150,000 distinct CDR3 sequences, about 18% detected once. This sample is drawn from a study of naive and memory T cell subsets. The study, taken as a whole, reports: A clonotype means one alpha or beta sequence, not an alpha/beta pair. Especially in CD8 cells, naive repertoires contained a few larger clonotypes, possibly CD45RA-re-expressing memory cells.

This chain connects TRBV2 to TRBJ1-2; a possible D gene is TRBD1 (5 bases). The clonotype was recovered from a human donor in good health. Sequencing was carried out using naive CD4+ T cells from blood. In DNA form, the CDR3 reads TGTGCCAGCAGGGGGACCTACGGCGATGGCTACACCTTC. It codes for CASRGTYGDGYTF.